This is a list of T cell receptor beta chains from one sample in a study of cytomegalovirus exposure and HLA in healthy donors. Clones were read by immunoSEQ multiplex PCR, and TCRdb kept only the in-frame ones, dropping some. The sample's table shows approximately 200,000 clones. Specimen: PBMCs. All receptors derive from a boy between 10 and 17 years old in good health and CMV-seronegative. The CDR3 runs from the conserved cysteine through the conserved F or W. The D gene is left open where the match is weak.

cdr3_length | j_call | d_call | v_call | cdr3_nt | cdr3_aa
13 | TRBJ2-6 | . | TRBV7-3 | TGTGCCAGCAGCCTAGGCCAGAGCGGCGTCCTGACTTTC | CASSLGQSGVLTF
15 | TRBJ1-2 | TRBD1 | TRBV9 | TGTGCCAGCAGCACGACGACAGGGGGCGCTTACGGCTACACCTTC | CASSTTTGGAYGYTF
14 | TRBJ2-2 | TRBD1 | TRBV29-1 | TGCAGCGCTGAGGACAGGCTAAACACCGGGGAGCTGTTTTTT | CSAEDRLNTGELFF
14 | TRBJ2-7 | . | TRBV4-1 | TGCGCCTGCCTTCTCAGCAGGGGATCCTACGAGCAGTACTTC | CACLLSRGSYEQYF
16 | TRBJ1-5 | TRBD1 | TRBV4-2 | TGTGCCAGCAGCCAAGCCGGACAGGGGAGGTATCAGCCCCAGCATTTT | CASSQAGQGRYQPQHF
14 | TRBJ1-1 | . | TRBV2 | TGTGCCAGCAGTGTAGAATCTTTGAACACTGAAGCTTTCTTT | CASSVESLNTEAFF
14 | TRBJ2-3 | . | TRBV9 | TGTGCCAGCAGCGTTCTGACTACCACAGATACGCAGTATTTT | CASSVLTTTDTQYF
13 | TRBJ2-3 | . | TRBV7-2 | TGTGCCAGCAGCTTACTCTTCACAGATACGCAGTATTTT | CASSLLFTDTQYF
16 | TRBJ2-3 | . | TRBV5-4 | TGTGCCAGCAGCGCGCTGGGAGCGGGACAAACAGATACGCAGTATTTT | CASSALGAGQTDTQYF
14 | TRBJ2-3 | . | TRBV5-4 | TGTGCCAGCACCCGCCGGGATAGCACAGATACGCAGTATTTT | CASTRRDSTDTQYF
16 | TRBJ2-7 | TRBD1 | TRBV5-1 | TGCGCCAGCAGCTGGCACCTGGACAGGGGTTCGTCAGAGCAGTACTTC | CASSWHLDRGSSEQYF
11 | TRBJ2-7 | . | TRBV7-9 | TGTGCCAGCACAGATTCCTACGAGCAGTACTTC | CASTDSYEQYF
15 | TRBJ2-7 | . | TRBV15 | TGTGCCACCAGCAGAGGGGGAGGCCGTTACATCGAGCAGTACTTC | CATSRGGGRYIEQYF
15 | TRBJ1-4 | TRBD1 | TRBV18 | TGTGCCAGCTCACCACCAAGGGGGCGGAATGAAAAACTGTTTTTT | CASSPPRGRNEKLFF
16 | TRBJ2-1 | TRBD2 | TRBV29-1 | TGCAGCGTTGAGGAACTTGGGGGGGAAAGAGCGGATGAGCAGTTCTTC | CSVEELGGERADEQFF
18 | TRBJ2-3 | TRBD2 | TRBV7-2 | TGTGCCAGCAGCTTATTCCCCCCACAGCGGGGGCTCACAGATACGCAGTATTTT | CASSLFPPQRGLTDTQYF
18 | TRBJ2-2 | TRBD2 | TRBV19 | TGTGCCAGTACCACAACTTGGGGTGGGACTAGCGGCACCGGGGAGCTGTTTTTT | CASTTTWGGTSGTGELFF
13 | TRBJ1-1 | TRBD1 | TRBV5-1 | TGCGCCAGCAGCCGAGGACAGGAGAGTAAGGCTTTCTTT | CASSRGQESKAFF
14 | TRBJ2-7 | . | TRBV30 | TGTGCCTTCCAGATGAGTAGCGGCCCCTACGAGCAGTACTTC | CAFQMSSGPYEQYF
16 | TRBJ1-4 | . | TRBV15 | TGTGCCACCAGCAGAGATGGGGCCCAGATTAATGAAAAACTGTTTTTT | CATSRDGAQINEKLFF
14 | TRBJ1-2 | . | TRBV4-1 | TGCGCCAGCAGTAATAGAGGCTTTAACTATGGCTACACCTTC | CASSNRGFNYGYTF
16 | TRBJ2-1 | TRBD2 | TRBV9 | TGTGCCAGCAGCGTCGCGGGAGCGGGGGGATACAATGAGCAGTTCTTC | CASSVAGAGGYNEQFF
13 | TRBJ1-1 | . | TRBV9 | TGTGCCAGCAGCGCGAGCCAAGCGGCTGAAGCTTTCTTT | CASSASQAAEAFF
12 | TRBJ1-1 | . | TRBV7-3 | TGTGCCAGCAGCTACCTCGGGGAGGAAGCTTTCTTT | CASSYLGEEAFF
14 | TRBJ1-2 | . | TRBV5-4 | TGTGCCAGCAGCTTGAGTCGCGTGGACTATGGCTACACCTTC | CASSLSRVDYGYTF
15 | TRBJ1-6 | . | TRBV9 | TGTGCCAGCAGCGTAGCTAGGACAGTTAATTCACCCCTCCACTTT | CASSVARTVNSPLHF
16 | TRBJ2-1 | TRBD2 | TRBV4-2 | TGTGCCAGCAGCCAAGATAGCGGGGGGGCCTACAATGAGCAGTTCTTC | CASSQDSGGAYNEQFF
12 | TRBJ2-1 | . | TRBV19 | TGTGCCAGTAGTTGGGGGCACGATGAGCAGTTCTTC | CASSWGHDEQFF
15 | TRBJ2-1 | TRBD2 | TRBV29-1 | TGCAGCGTTGGAGGCGGGGGAGATTCCTACAATGAGCAGTTCTTC | CSVGGGGDSYNEQFF
13 | TRBJ2-4 | . | TRBV2 | TGTGCCACCCAGGCGGGAAAAGAAAACATTCAGTACTTC | CATQAGKENIQYF
17 | TRBJ2-5 | TRBD1 | TRBV4-1 | TGCGCCAGCAGCCAAGCAGGGGGGACAGGGATTCAAGAGACCCAGTACTTC | CASSQAGGTGIQETQYF
15 | TRBJ1-4 | . | TRBV4-1 | TGCGCCAGCAGCCCGGACACGGCAACTAATGAAAAACTGTTTTTT | CASSPDTATNEKLFF
13 | TRBJ1-1 | TRBD1 | TRBV7-6 | TGTGCCAGCAGCTTAGCAGGGGGCGAGGGAGCTTTCTTT | CASSLAGGEGAFF
13 | TRBJ2-1 | TRBD1 | TRBV5-4 | TGTGCCAGCAGCCGGGACAGGATCAATGAGCAGTTCTTC | CASSRDRINEQFF
12 | TRBJ2-7 | . | TRBV6-1 | TGTGCCGGGGGCATCCCATACTACGAGCAGTACTTC | CAGGIPYYEQYF
14 | TRBJ2-7 | . | TRBV5-8 | TGTGCCAGCAGCTCCCGGGGTAGGGCCTACGAGCAGTACTTC | CASSSRGRAYEQYF
11 | TRBJ1-1 | . | TRBV5-4 | TGTGCCATCGGGGAGGGGCCTGGAGCTTTCTTT | CAIGEGPGAFF
15 | TRBJ1-3 | . | TRBV15 | TGTGCCACCAGCAAAGACAGTTCCTCTGGAAACACCATATATTTT | CATSKDSSSGNTIYF
19 | TRBJ1-2 | . | TRBV13 | TGTGCCAGCAGCTCCCTCTGGGGCAGATTATTCAACTATAACTATGGCTACACCTTC | CASSSLWGRLFNYNYGYTF
16 | TRBJ2-5 | . | TRBV9 | TGTGCCAGCAGCGTTACCCTCGGAGGCGGCCAAGAGACCCAGTACTTC | CASSVTLGGGQETQYF
13 | TRBJ1-5 | . | TRBV30 | TGTGCCTGGAGTGCGTTTGGCAATCAGCCCCAGCATTTT | CAWSAFGNQPQHF
14 | TRBJ2-1 | . | TRBV5-8 | TGTGCCGTAGGCCGGGGGAACGTGTGGAATGAGCAGTTCTTC | CAVGRGNVWNEQFF
14 | TRBJ2-5 | . | TRBV11-2 | TGTGCCAGCAGCTTAATGCCAGGGCAAGAGACCCAGTACTTC | CASSLMPGQETQYF
15 | TRBJ2-1 | . | TRBV6-5 | TGTGCCAGCAGGACAACAGGGAGATCCTACAATGAGCAGTTCTTC | CASRTTGRSYNEQFF
14 | TRBJ1-5 | . | TRBV19 | TGTGCCAGTAGTTGGGGAGGGGTAGACCAGCCCCAGCATTTT | CASSWGGVDQPQHF
15 | TRBJ2-1 | . | TRBV7-9 | TGTGCCAGCAGCTCCGGGGAATCGGGGAGGAATGAGCAGTTCTTC | CASSSGESGRNEQFF
13 | TRBJ1-6 | . | TRBV18 | TGTGCCAGCTCACGTAACAGGGATTCACCCCTCCACTTT | CASSRNRDSPLHF
13 | TRBJ2-7 | . | TRBV4-1 | TGCGCCAGCAGCCAGGGGGCCACGTACGAGCAGTACTTC | CASSQGATYEQYF
15 | TRBJ2-1 | . | TRBV4-1 | TGCGCCAGCAGCCTCCTTTCTTCCGGGGGAGGTGAGCAGTTCTTC | CASSLLSSGGGEQFF
14 | TRBJ1-2 | . | TRBV27 | TGTGCCAGCTGGGGGGGGGAAGGGTTCTATGGCTACACCTTC | CASWGGEGFYGYTF
16 | TRBJ2-1 | TRBD2 | TRBV19 | TGTGCCAGTAGTAAGGGACTAGCGGGGGGTCACAATGAGCAGTTCTTC | CASSKGLAGGHNEQFF
15 | TRBJ1-6 | . | TRBV19 | TGTGCCAGTAGTGCCCCTCGGGGAATCTATTCACCCCTCCACTTT | CASSAPRGIYSPLHF
14 | TRBJ2-1 | . | TRBV19 | TGTGCCAGTAGTATAGCAGGGCTACTTCAAGAGCAGTTCTTC | CASSIAGLLQEQFF